A selection of T cell receptor beta chains follows, all from one sample in a study of shared clonotypes between healthy human individuals. Assay: immunoSEQ multiplex PCR; the TCRdb copy retains only in-frame clones and omits some. The table shows some 2,000,000 clones, with 90% to 96% occurring only once. Specimen: naive CD4+ T cells sorted from blood. The source is a man aged 18 to 29 in good health. CDR3s include the opening cysteine and the closing phenylalanine or tryptophan.

V gene,J gene,CDR3 protein
TRBV30,TRBJ1-1,CAWSVQTDFPEAFF
TRBV5-1,TRBJ1-2,CASSQAGGQQLIF
TRBV6-6,TRBJ1-1,CASTRGAEAFF
TRBV7-6,TRBJ2-1,CASSPDREQFF
TRBV7-2,TRBJ2-7,CASSSDGTYEQYF
TRBV5-4,TRBJ2-3,CASSLGGAFTSTDTQYF
TRBV10-3,TRBJ2-5,CAISSGLAGVETQYF
TRBV7-2,TRBJ2-5,CASSLRATGAGTQYF
TRBV28,TRBJ2-1,CASSPVGGLRSYNEQFF
TRBV5-6,TRBJ1-5,CASSLVDSNQPQHF
TRBV18,TRBJ1-2,CASSYGQGDYGYTF
TRBV5-6,TRBJ2-3,CASSSLGGQLLGDTQYF
TRBV30,TRBJ1-3,CAWSPGPGNTIYF
TRBV28,TRBJ2-1,CASSLSPGVGEQFF
TRBV21-1,TRBJ2-2,CASSQRTGRPGELFF
TRBV5-1,TRBJ2-3,CASSLQGPYTDTQYF